The 20 T cell receptor beta chains below come from one sample, sequenced in a study of cytomegalovirus exposure and HLA in healthy donors. Primers included in the PCR were 60 Vbeta and 13 Jbeta primers. Only in-frame clones appear in the TCRdb table, and some are missing; sequencing was by immunoSEQ multiplex PCR. The data contain over 100,000 clones, 80% to 90% of them singletons. Sequencing was carried out using PBMCs. These receptors all stem from a woman aged 25 to 39 in good health and CMV-seronegative.

Comment on this clone: Other nucleotide sequences from this sample produce the same CDR3. The chain combines TRBV19 with TRBJ2-1; 7 nucleotides align to TRBD2. The CDR3 runs 15 residues. J was trimmed by 3 bases and V by 1 base; bases with no gene match: 3. Germline V gives CDR1 LNHDA, CDR2 SQIVND (reference sequence). Written as DNA, the CDR3 is TGTGCCAGTAGTATAGGGCTAGCGGTCTACAATGAGCAGTTCTTC. Amino acids: CASSIGLAVYNEQFF.

V usage is TRBV7-9 and J usage is TRBJ1-1, with unresolved D. The CDR3 has 17 amino acids. CDR1 and CDR2 from the germline V gene are SEHNR and FQNEAQ (reference sequence). V dropped 2 bases and J dropped 2 bases, with 18 bases sitting between them. The CDR3 protein is CASSLPTPGGFNTEAFF. The CDR3, as DNA: TGTGCCAGCAGCTTACCCACCCCCGGCGGGTTTAACACTGAAGCTTTCTTT.

The chain carries TRBV11-2 and TRBJ2-7, with a possible D match to TRBD1 (6 bases). The CDR3 runs 14 residues. Trimming removed 4 bases at V and 2 bases at J, with 12 bases between. Germline V lookup: CDR1 SGHAT, CDR2 FQNNGV. The CDR3 DNA reads as TGTGCCAGCAGCTCGGACAGCTTACCCTACGAGCAGTACTTC. Encoded protein: CASSSDSLPYEQYF.

The rearrangement uses TRBV4-3 and TRBJ2-2; unclear D gene. Germline V CDR1 and CDR2: LGHNA, YSLEER. The CDR3 contains 15 residues. The V end was cut by 0 bases, the J end by 4 bases, with 9 bases between. The CDR3 DNA follows: TGCGCCAGCAGCCAAGATTTTAGTACCACCGGGGAGCTGTTTTTT. This translates into CASSQDFSTTGELFF.

This chain's CDR3 is CASSSRDKTYTDTQYF. The DNA for the CDR3 is TGTGCCAGCAGCTCCCGGGACAAGACCTACACAGATACGCAGTATTTT. The chain has TRBV7-2 and TRBJ2-3, with a possible D match to TRBD1 (6 bases). The germline V and J ends were trimmed by 4 bases and 2 bases, with 16 bases remaining between them. CDR3 length: 16 amino acids. Germline V gives CDR1 SGHTA, CDR2 FQGNSA.

The V and J genes are TRBV5-1 and TRBJ1-1; 9 bases line up with TRBD1. The CDR3 has 17 amino acids. Germline CDR1 and CDR2: SGHRS and YFSETQ. V lost 1 base and J lost 5; bases outside the gene matches: 12. In DNA, the CDR3 is TGCGCCAGCAGCTTGACAGGGGGCGAGAATATAAAGACTGAAGCTTTCTTT. It is translated as CASSLTGGENIKTEAFF.

The table lists this clone with a few counts. The rearrangement joins TRBV7-2 to TRBJ2-3; perhaps TRBD1 as D (5 bases). V lost 7 bases and J lost 6, with 20 bases in between. Germline loops: CDR1 SGHTA, CDR2 FQGNSA. The CDR3 is 15 residues long. The CDR3 here is CASTPGMVTADTQYF. The CDR3, as DNA: TGTGCCAGCACCCCAGGGATGGTGACAGCTGATACGCAGTATTTT.

The chain joins TRBV7-9 to TRBJ2-7; TRBD1 agrees at 11 bases. The trim removed 0 bases at V and 7 bases at J, leaving 11 bases unmatched. Germline CDR1 reads SEHNR; CDR2 reads FQNEAQ (reference sequence). This CDR3 has 17 amino acids. This chain's CDR3 is CASSLARTGGDRKEQYF. CDR3 DNA: TGTGCCAGCAGCTTAGCCCGGACAGGGGGCGATAGGAAAGAGCAGTACTTC.

V is TRBV6-5 and J is TRBJ2-5, with 7 bases aligning to TRBD2. Trimming at V came to 5 bases and at J to 5 bases, leaving 11 bases not matched to a gene. This CDR3 is built from 15 residues. Germline V gene lookup returns CDR1 MNHEY and CDR2 SVGAGI. The CDR3 coding sequence is TGTGCCAGCAGTCCCGGGACTACCTTGGCGGAGACCCAGTACTTC. Translation: CASSPGTTLAETQYF.

The CDR3 DNA reads as TGTGCCAGCAGCCCCGGGGGGCCAGGGAGTAATTCACCCCTCCACTTT. Its protein product is CASSPGGPGSNSPLHF. The chain joins TRBV28 to TRBJ1-6; TRBD1 might be the D (6 bases). With 6 bases removed from V and 6 bases from J, the gap between germline ends came to 18 bases. In germline, CDR1 is MDHEN, CDR2 SYDVKM. CDR3 size: 16 residues.

The J gene is TRBJ2-1, the V gene TRBV15, with 10 bases lining up with TRBD2. V was pared by 1 base and J by 9 bases, with 6 bases of the junction left unmatched. The CDR3 runs to 15 residues. The germline V gene has CDR1 LNHNV and CDR2 YYDKDF (reference sequence). The CDR3 sequence is CATSRVSGRRLEQFF. CDR3 nucleotides: TGTGCCACCAGCAGAGTTAGCGGGAGGCGTCTTGAGCAGTTCTTC. Complete variable domain (other parts from reference TRBV15 and TRBJ2-1): DAMVIQNPRYQVTQFGKPVTLSCSQTLNHNVMYWYQQKSSQAPKLLFHYYDKDFNNEADTPDNFQSRRPNTSFCFLDIRSPGLGDTAMYLCATSRVSGRRLEQFFGPGTRLTVL.

The chain carries TRBV27 and TRBJ2-7; TRBD2 aligns across 15 bases. CDR1 and CDR2 (germline): MNHEY, SMNVEV (reference sequence). V trimming: 5 bases; J trimming: 4 bases; junction bases outside the gene matches: 6. CDR3 length: 16 residues. The CDR3 nucleotides are TGTGCCAGCAGTCAATACGGGACTAGCGGGAGGTACGAGCAGTACTTC. Translation: CASSQYGTSGRYEQYF.

V usage is TRBV10-1 and J usage is TRBJ2-2; possibly TRBD1 for D (5 bases). This CDR3 comprises 19 residues. The germline CDR1 and CDR2 sequences are WNHNN and SYGVQD (reference sequence). The V and J ends lost 6 bases and 0 bases respectively, with 23 bases between them. The CDR3 protein is CASRRHLLPTAPNTGELFF. The DNA of the CDR3 is TGCGCCAGCAGGCGACACCTCCTCCCGACAGCGCCGAACACCGGGGAGCTGTTTTTT.

The CDR3 region has the DNA TGTGCCAGCAGTCCCTCCGGTGTGCTGAACACTGAAGCTTTCTTT. Translating it yields CASSPSGVLNTEAFF. V usage is TRBV28 and J usage is TRBJ1-1, with D unresolved. The V gene lost 5 bases and the J gene lost 0 bases, with 13 bases spanning the gap. Germline assignment: CDR1 MDHEN and CDR2 SYDVKM. The length of the CDR3 is 15 residues.

The CDR3, as DNA: TGTGCCAGCAGCTTTCAGGGGGCGCGGTACTATGGCTACACCTTC. Amino acids: CASSFQGARYYGYTF. This rearrangement joins TRBV5-4 to TRBJ1-2; 8 nucleotides agree with TRBD1. The germline V gene has CDR1 SGHNT and CDR2 YYREEE (reference sequence). The CDR3 loop spans 15 amino acids. V trimming: 2 bases; J trimming: 3 bases; junction bases outside the gene matches: 6.

J is TRBJ2-2 and V is TRBV4-1; a weak D match, TRBD1 (5 bases). V shed 3 bases and J shed 4 bases, with 12 bases lying between them. There are 15 residues in the CDR3. Germline lookup yields CDR1 MGHRA and CDR2 YSYEKL. CDR3 protein: CASSHTGHFTGELFF. CDR3 nucleotides: TGCGCCAGCAGCCACACTGGACACTTCACCGGGGAGCTGTTTTTT.

The chain couples TRBV5-1 to TRBJ2-3; D is perhaps TRBD2 (7 bases). CDR3 size: 15 residues. Germline-derived CDR1 and CDR2 are SGHRS and YFSETQ. Trimming stripped 2 bases from V and 2 bases from J, with 12 bases between. The CDR3 reads CASSFRGGATDTQYF. The CDR3, as DNA: TGCGCCAGCAGCTTTCGTGGGGGGGCCACAGATACGCAGTATTTT.

The chain uses TRBV28 and TRBJ2-2; D is perhaps TRBD2 (6 bases). The CDR3 spans 16 residues. CDR1 is MDHEN, CDR2 SYDVKM, per germline. The V end was cut by 3 bases, the J end by 8 bases, with 19 bases between. CDR3: CASSLWKNTGRGELFF. The CDR3 nucleotides are TGTGCCAGCAGTTTGTGGAAAAACACCGGGAGAGGGGAGCTGTTTTTT.

The chain carries TRBV6-6 and TRBJ1-2, with 7 bases matching TRBD1. The CDR3 contains 16 residues. CDR1 is MNHNY, CDR2 SVGAGI, per germline (reference sequence). Trimming took 0 bases from V and 5 from J; bases not matched to a gene: 9. The chain's CDR3 is CASSYSRETGNYGYTF. Written as DNA, the CDR3 is TGTGCCAGCAGTTACTCGAGGGAGACAGGGAATTATGGCTACACCTTC.

This clone was seen a handful of times. The CDR3 bases are TGTGCCAGCAGCCCGGGACAGGGTTCTGAAGCTTTCTTT. Encoded protein: CASSPGQGSEAFF. This chain uses TRBV5-4 with TRBJ1-1, with 9 bases aligning to TRBD1. Germline V gene sequence: CDR1 SGHNT, CDR2 YYREEE (reference sequence). The CDR3 sequence is 13 residues long. Trimming cost V 4 bases and J 6 bases; bases outside gene matches: 4.